The rows below give T cell receptor beta chains drawn from one sample of a study of CD8+CD57+ T cells in acquired aplastic anemia. TCRdb processed the reads anew with MiXCR; each CDR3 protein has one entry. This sample has roughly 180,000 distinct CDR3 sequences, with 63% found just once. The specimen sequenced was sorted CD4+, CD8+, or CD8+CD57+ T cells (not recorded which) from PBMCs. Receptor source: a human donor with aplastic anemia. Both conserved end residues are part of each CDR3. D genes are given only for firm matches. Some rows mark clone size as missing; the rest say once, few, many or name a class of expanded clone.

D,J,size,V,CDR3,DNA
-,TRBJ1-6,-,TRBV10-1,CASSGPGAGSPLHF,TGCGCCAGCAGTGGCCCAGGGGCAGGATCACCCCTCCACTTT
TRBD2,TRBJ2-1,-,TRBV20-1,CSVRLAGEGEQFF,TGCAGTGTCCGGCTAGCGGGGGAAGGTGAGCAGTTCTTC
-,TRBJ2-7,once,TRBV3-1,CASAPGDREQYF,TGTGCCAGCGCCCCGGGGGATCGCGAGCAGTACTTC
-,TRBJ1-1,many,TRBV4-1,CASSQDQAVRTEAFF,TGCGCCAGCAGCCAAGATCAGGCCGTTCGCACTGAAGCTTTCTTT
-,TRBJ1-1,many,TRBV12-3/TRBV12-4,CASSKAGGRTEAFF,TGTGCCAGCAGCAAGGCGGGGGGGAGGACTGAAGCTTTCTTT
-,TRBJ1-3,-,TRBV9,CASSVARGPNTIYF,TGTGCCAGCAGCGTAGCACGGGGTCCGAACACCATATATTTT
TRBD1,TRBJ2-5,-,TRBV7-9,CASSLDREQETQYF,TGTGCCAGCAGTCTGGACAGGGAACAAGAGACCCAGTACTTC
-,TRBJ1-2,once,TRBV2,CARSEENYGYTF,TGTGCCAGGTCGGAGGAGAACTATGGCTACACCTTC
-,TRBJ1-3,many,TRBV9,CASSGEGTPGNTIYF,TGTGCCAGCAGCGGCGAAGGGACCCCTGGAAACACCATATATTTT
-,TRBJ1-1,-,TRBV25-1,CASSEQGGAEAFF,TGTGCCAGCAGTGAACAAGGGGGAGCTGAAGCTTTCTTT
-,TRBJ1-1,few,TRBV7-9,CASSLARDFGTEAFF,TGTGCCAGCAGCTTAGCGAGGGATTTTGGGACTGAAGCTTTCTTT
TRBD1,TRBJ1-4,-,TRBV10-1,CDKTGCEATNEKLFF,TGCGACAAGACAGGGTGCGAGGCAACTAATGAAAAACTGTTTTTT
-,TRBJ2-1,-,TRBV5-1,CASSLGGGPNNEQFF,TGTGCCAGCAGCTTAGGTGGAGGGCCAAACAATGAGCAGTTCTTC
-,TRBJ1-1,-,TRBV7-9,CASSLRGVNTEAFF,TGTGCCAGCAGCTTACGGGGGGTGAACACTGAAGCTTTCTTT
-,TRBJ1-2,-,TRBV7-3,CASSLQAGYTF,TGTGCCAGCAGCCTCCAGGCTGGCTACACCTTC
-,TRBJ1-5,-,TRBV7-2,CASSPGQNSNQPQHF,TGTGCCAGCAGCCCCGGACAGAATAGCAATCAGCCCCAGCATTTT
-,TRBJ1-3,-,TRBV19,CASKKGSSGNTIYF,TGTGCCAGTAAAAAGGGGAGCTCTGGAAACACCATATATTTT
TRBD1,TRBJ2-7,-,TRBV2,CASSVRQGGLEQYF,TGTGCCAGCAGTGTGCGACAGGGGGGTCTCGAGCAGTACTTC
TRBD1,TRBJ2-1,-,TRBV7-3,CASSLTGDRNEQFF,TGTGCCAGCAGCTTAACGGGGGACAGGAATGAGCAGTTCTTC
-,TRBJ2-7,-,TRBV20-1,CSALRRDGVVEQYF,TGCAGTGCTTTACGCCGGGACGGGGTAGTGGAGCAGTACTTC
-,TRBJ2-7,-,TRBV29-1,CSVFVGYEQYF,TGCAGCGTTTTCGTAGGTTACGAGCAGTACTTC